The T cell receptor beta chain described here comes from a study of T cell repertoires in cytomegalovirus infection (dated by TCRdb to the late 2010s). Concerning the study at large: Because public TCR beta signatures pointed to carriage of CMV infection together with the matching HLA type, the HLA type of each donor mattered for the analysis.

Sequencing took place on an Illumina HiSeq 1500. Using fastp at Q25 and MiXCR, TCRdb reprocessed the public reads and kept productive beta chains. Identical CDR3 protein sequences are pooled into one entry, listed with their most common genes and DNA. This sample holds approximately 170,000 distinct CDR3 sequences; approximately 17% were observed only once. The top ten constitute roughly 20% of the sample. The paper's findings and limits, for the study overall: The ex vivo response was dominated by HLA-C-restricted CMV-specific TCR beta clonotypes, which also provided the single most frequent clonotype in two of eight donors. In both this cohort and an independent roughly 350-donor cohort, the cumulative frequency of public TCR beta family members distinguished carriers of CMV infection plus the relevant HLA type.

This clonotype qualifies as medium-sized (0.01 to 0.1%). Its antigen is not yet known. Within one base of it there is no much larger clone, and no base qualities were kept. This receptor was identified in a human donor in good health (CMV status not recorded). Some clones in this sample may be carry-over from other donors' samples. The sequencing input was CD8+ T cells from PBMCs.

This receptor has the CDR3 CASSLVAGREDTQYF. The sequence in DNA is TGTGCCAGCAGCTTAGTGGCGGGGAGGGAAGATACGCAGTATTTT. The chain links TRBV7-2 with TRBJ2-3; 7 of the junction bases match TRBD2. The germline V gene specifies SGHTA as CDR1 and FQGNSA as CDR2. Reading from cysteine to phenylalanine, the CDR3 counts 15 amino acids. Only the CDR3 part of the read is kept: 45 bases, read in frame from the first base. Ends trimmed: V by 1 base, J by 5 bases; bases unmatched to a gene: 6.